The 31 T cell receptor beta chains reported below all come from one sample, sequenced in a study of T-cell memory formation after mild COVID-19 (dated by TCRdb to about 2021). The library came from 5' RACE. The instrument given in TCRdb is Illumina NovaSeq 6000. TCRdb cleaned the public reads at Q25 with fastp, built clones with MiXCR and kept in-frame beta chains. Merged by CDR3 protein, the rows form single entries marked with the most common genes and DNA. The sample table holds 200,000 to 300,000 distinct CDR3 sequences, of which approximately 10% were seen once. The ten top clones hold 22% of the sample. Source material: PBMCs or a T cell subset sorted from them (not recorded which). The receptors stem from a man aged 18 to 30 who had mild COVID-19 (a few samples of this study predate the infection). The sample titles of this study are shuffled in the database, so cell type and time point are left out; the donor was told from shared clones.

Of note for this clonotype: An end of the junction differs from the germline gene, which may be a read error. CDR3 sequence reads: CASSLSGGPQHF. CDR3 DNA sequence: TGTGCCAGCAGTCTATCGGGGGGGCCCCAGCATTTT. The chain employs TRBV27 and TRBJ1-5, with a possible D match to TRBD1 (5 bases). The CDR3 has 12 residues. CDR1 is MNHEY, CDR2 SMNVEV, per germline (reference sequence).

The chain carries TRBV27 and TRBJ1-2, with TRBD1 as a possible D gene (5 bases). Trimming took 6 bases from V and 8 from J, leaving 16 bases between them. The CDR3 runs 13 residues. Germline V gene data show CDR1 as MNHEY and CDR2 as SMNVEV (reference sequence). CDR3 sequence: CASSIGTGGGYTF. DNA for the CDR3: TGTGCCAGCAGCATCGGGACGGGGGGAGGCTACACCTTC.

A few counts support this clonotype. This chain joins TRBV3-1 and TRBJ2-3; tentatively, D is TRBD2 (6 bases). V was pared by 4 bases and J by 6 bases, with 11 bases between. Germline values: CDR1 LGHDT, CDR2 YNNKEL (reference sequence). The CDR3 has 13 residues. This CDR3 reads CASSLLAMDTQYF. CDR3 nucleotide sequence: TGTGCCAGCAGCCTTCTAGCGATGGATACGCAGTATTTT.

This chain joins TRBV7-9 and TRBJ2-7, with TRBD1 identical over 7 bases. The length of the CDR3 is 14 residues. Germline CDR1 is SEHNR and CDR2 is FQNEAQ (reference sequence). Trimming at V came to 5 bases and at J to 2 bases, leaving 6 bases not matched to a gene. DNA of the CDR3: TGTGCCAGCAGCGCCGCAGGGGGAACCTACGAGCAGTACTTC. Encoded protein: CASSAAGGTYEQYF. Combining the CDR3 with reference TRBV7-9 and TRBJ2-7 gives the whole variable domain DTGVSQNPRHKITKRGQNVTFRCDPISEHNRLYWYRQTLGQGPEFLTYFQNEAQLEKSRLLSDRFSAERPKGSFSTLEIQRTEQGDSAMYLCASSAAGGTYEQYFGPGTRLTVT.

The chain is built from TRBV27 and TRBJ1-5; TRBD1 is a possible D gene (5 bases). The CDR3 covers 13 residues. V shed 6 bases and J shed 5 bases, with 11 bases lying between them. The germline gives CDR1 MNHEY, CDR2 SMNVEV (reference sequence). The CDR3 loop reads CASRRQSHQPQHF. The CDR3 DNA reads TGTGCCAGCAGGCGACAGTCTCATCAGCCCCAGCATTTT.

This chain joins TRBV4-3 and TRBJ2-5, with 10 bases aligning to TRBD2. V gave up 0 bases and J gave up 6 bases; unmatched junction bases: 4. The CDR3 contains 15 residues. The germline gives CDR1 LGHNA, CDR2 YSLEER. DNA for the CDR3: TGCGCCAGCAGCCAAGAGCAAGCGGGGGGGCAGACCCAGTACTTC. This sequence encodes CASSQEQAGGQTQYF.

This clonotype was observed a handful of times. The chain combines TRBV4-2 with TRBJ1-1; tentatively, D is TRBD1 (5 bases). Trimming shortened V by 2 bases and J by 11 bases, and 9 bases separated the two germline ends. This CDR3 has 11 amino acids. Germline V gives CDR1 LGHNA, CDR2 YNFKEQ. This chain's CDR3 is CASSQSGAAFF. CDR3 bases: TGTGCCAGCAGCCAATCTGGGGCGGCTTTCTTT.

This clonotype was counted only a few times. The rearrangement links TRBV5-1 to TRBJ1-2; D unclear. Germline V gene data show CDR1 as SGHRS and CDR2 as YFSETQ. This CDR3 contains 15 residues. V was shortened by 4 bases and J by 3 bases, with 16 bases between the two germline ends. CDR3 amino acids: CASSQRAQSDYGYTF. CDR3 DNA: TGCGCCAGCAGCCAAAGGGCTCAATCCGACTATGGCTACACCTTC.

This clonotype came up a few times. The chain couples TRBV28 to TRBJ2-5; D gene uncertain. The CDR3 is 13 residues long. V was shortened by 8 bases and J by 3 bases, with 13 bases between the two germline ends. Germline values: CDR1 MDHEN, CDR2 SYDVKM. The CDR3 here is CASVLDTKETQYF. As DNA, the CDR3 is TGTGCCAGCGTCCTGGATACGAAAGAGACCCAGTACTTC.

V gene TRBV7-2 combines with J gene TRBJ2-7; 8 positions match TRBD2. The CDR3 extends over 14 amino acids. V shed 5 bases, J shed 5 bases, and the junction held 8 bases outside the gene matches. CDR1 is SGHTA and CDR2 is FQGNSA in the germline V gene. CDR3 DNA: TGTGCCAGCAGCCGCCGGGAGGGAGCGGACGAGCAGTACGTC. Amino acids: CASSRREGADEQYV.

This clonotype was found many times. The CDR3 reads CASRTTGTDTQYF. The CDR3 DNA reads as TGTGCCAGCAGGACAACAGGGACAGATACGCAGTATTTT. V and J are TRBV7-2 and TRBJ2-3; possible D gene TRBD1, 6 bases. V gave up 6 bases and J gave up 3 bases, with 10 bases separating them. The germline CDR1 and CDR2 sequences are SGHTA and FQGNSA. The CDR3 length is 13 residues.

The chain recombines TRBV5-1 with TRBJ2-5, with D unclear. The germline V and J ends were trimmed by 1 base and 2 bases, with 9 bases remaining between them. Germline CDR1 reads SGHRS; CDR2 reads YFSETQ. The CDR3 runs to 14 residues. The CDR3 region is CASSLFGDQETQYF. CDR3 sequence (DNA): TGCGCCAGCAGCTTGTTTGGGGATCAAGAGACCCAGTACTTC.

V is TRBV7-6 and J is TRBJ2-7; D possibly corresponds to TRBD2 (7 bases). V was cut by 1 base and J by 3 bases, with 13 bases left in between. From germline, CDR1 is SGHVS and CDR2 FNYEAQ. The CDR3 spans 15 residues. For the CDR3, the DNA is TGTGCCAGCAGCTTAGGTGCGGGGGCCCTCTACGAGCAGTACTTC. It specifies CASSLGAGALYEQYF.

Many counts were recorded for this clonotype. V is TRBV2 and J is TRBJ2-7; D call uncertain. V gave up 1 base and J gave up 5 bases, with 15 bases separating them. The CDR3 runs 15 residues. The V gene's germline CDR1 is SNHLY and CDR2 FYNNEI. CDR3 residues: CASSEERMRFDEQYV. The CDR3 nucleotides are TGTGCCAGCAGTGAAGAAAGAATGCGATTCGACGAGCAGTACGTC.

This clonotype was seen at least ten times. This rearrangement joins TRBV4-1 to TRBJ2-3; D is uncertain. This CDR3 has 16 residues. From germline, CDR1 is MGHRA and CDR2 YSYEKL. With 0 bases removed from V and 0 bases from J, the gap between germline ends came to 10 bases. The CDR3 reads CASSQESVPSTDTQYF. The CDR3 DNA reads as TGCGCCAGCAGCCAAGAGAGCGTCCCTAGCACAGATACGCAGTATTTT.

This rearrangement joins TRBV12-3 or TRBV12-4 to TRBJ1-5; perhaps TRBD1 as D (5 bases). This CDR3 contains 12 residues. Trimming took 5 bases from V and 7 from J, leaving 9 bases between them. This CDR3 is CASSPWGQPQHF. Here the CDR3 DNA reads TGTGCCAGCAGTCCCTGGGGCCAGCCCCAGCATTTT.

This clonotype was counted only a few times. The chain carries TRBV3-1 and TRBJ1-3, with D unresolved. This CDR3 contains 19 residues. Germline-derived CDR1 and CDR2 are LGHDT and YNNKEL (reference sequence). V lost 4 bases to trimming and J lost 0 bases, with 22 bases between them. The CDR3 protein is CASSPQLRHVAASGNTIYF. DNA of the CDR3: TGTGCCAGCAGCCCCCAACTTAGGCACGTCGCGGCCTCTGGAAACACCATATATTTT. Full variable domain (outside the CDR3, taken from reference TRBV3-1 and TRBJ1-3): DTAVSQTPKYLVTQMGNDKSIKCEQNLGHDTMYWYKQDSKKFLKIMFSYNNKELIINETVPNRFSPKSPDKAHLNLHINSLELGDSAVYFCASSPQLRHVAASGNTIYFGEGSWLTVV.

This clonotype was seen ten or more times. The chain recombines TRBV7-2 with TRBJ1-5; 9 bases agree with TRBD1. This CDR3 is 15 amino acids long. Germline trimming cut 5 bases from V and 5 bases from J; bases unmatched to any gene: 7. Germline V gene data show CDR1 as SGHTA and CDR2 as FQGNSA. CDR3 loop: CASSHPQGAHQPQHF. DNA for the CDR3: TGTGCCAGCAGCCACCCACAGGGGGCTCATCAGCCCCAGCATTTT.

This clonotype was counted only a few times. The chain is built from TRBV4-3 and TRBJ1-2; D possibly corresponds to TRBD1 (5 bases). The CDR3 length is 13 residues. Germline assignment: CDR1 LGHNA and CDR2 YSLEER. The V gene lost 3 bases and the J gene lost 7 bases, with 12 bases spanning the gap. The CDR3 DNA follows: TGCGCCAGCAGCCATGCGTGGGGGGTTGGCTACACCTTC. This gives the protein CASSHAWGVGYTF.

The chain employs TRBV7-3 and TRBJ1-6, with D possibly TRBD1 on 5 matching bases. V lost 4 bases and J lost 7, with 14 bases in between. The CDR3 length is 15 residues. CDR1 and CDR2 from the germline V gene are SGHTA and FQGTGA. This CDR3 reads CASSSGTPENSPLHF. DNA for the CDR3: TGTGCCAGCAGCTCTGGGACGCCCGAAAATTCACCCCTCCACTTT.

The chain carries TRBV20-1 and TRBJ1-6, with 8 bases matching TRBD1. The CDR3 extends over 15 amino acids. Per the germline V gene, CDR1 is DFQATT and CDR2 is SNEGSKA (reference sequence). V lost 0 bases to trimming and J lost 10 bases; unmatched junction nucleotides: 8. The CDR3 bases are TGCAGTGCTAGAGATACTGCAGGGGGCGGCTCACCCCTCCACTTT. It codes for CSARDTAGGGSPLHF.

The rearrangement joins TRBV6-2 or TRBV6-3 to TRBJ2-3; no definite D call. V lost 3 bases, J lost 4 bases, and 14 bases lay in between. Germline CDR1 MNHEY, CDR2 SVGEGT. The CDR3 is 15 amino acids. CDR3 nucleotides: TGTGCCAGCAGTTATCCCGGGTTCGGTTCAGATACGCAGTATTTT. It translates to CASSYPGFGSDTQYF.

The chain carries TRBV4-1 and TRBJ2-3; the D is unclear. The CDR3 runs 16 residues. Trimming pared 1 base from V and 6 bases from J, leaving 17 bases between. The germline V gene encodes CDR1 MGHRA and CDR2 YSYEKL. The DNA of the CDR3 is TGCGCCAGCAGCCAAGCTTCGGCCCCCGGCTGGGATACGCAGTATTTT. This encodes CASSQASAPGWDTQYF.

This clonotype showed up many times. The genes are TRBV6-1 and TRBJ2-1, with a tentative D call TRBD1 (5 bases). Trimming removed 4 bases from V and 0 bases from J, with 13 bases in between. The CDR3 is 16 residues long. Germline V gene data show CDR1 as MNHNS and CDR2 as SASEGT. CDR3 bases: TGTGCCAGCAGTGGAAACCGAAGGGGCTCCTACAATGAGCAGTTCTTC. The encoded protein is CASSGNRRGSYNEQFF.

This clonotype was found many times. The gene calls are TRBV19 and TRBJ1-1, with D perhaps TRBD1 (5 bases). This CDR3 comprises 13 residues. The V end was cut by 5 bases, the J end by 7 bases, with 14 bases between. CDR1 is LNHDA, CDR2 SQIVND, per germline (reference sequence). The CDR3 reads CASSSDIWSEAFF. CDR3 coding DNA: TGTGCCAGTAGTTCGGACATCTGGAGTGAAGCTTTCTTT.

This clonotype occurred a few times. The chain couples TRBV27 to TRBJ1-6; 8 bases are a match to TRBD1. Germline V gene sequence: CDR1 MNHEY, CDR2 SMNVEV (reference sequence). The CDR3 has 14 residues. J was trimmed by 9 bases and V by 4 bases; bases with no gene match: 5. The chain's CDR3 is CASSSADRVSPLHF. The CDR3 bases are TGTGCCAGCAGTTCCGCGGACAGGGTTTCACCCCTCCACTTT.

This clonotype was seen ten or more times. V usage is TRBV10-3 and J usage is TRBJ2-5, with D unclear. The CDR3 contains 14 residues. In germline, CDR1 is ENHRY, CDR2 SYGVKD. Deletions cut 3 bases from V and 5 bases from J, with 13 bases between. CDR3 DNA sequence: TGTGCCATCAGTGAAGAACGGATGCGGGAGACCCAGTACTTC. Protein sequence: CAISEERMRETQYF.

This clonotype was found many times. The rearrangement links TRBV27 to TRBJ2-3; D perhaps matches TRBD2 (6 bases). Germline values: CDR1 MNHEY, CDR2 SMNVEV (reference sequence). This CDR3 region has 18 residues. V was clipped by 2 bases and J by 1 base, with 19 bases between them. This CDR3 is CASSLPGLARKGTDTQYF. The CDR3 nucleotides are TGTGCCAGCAGTTTACCGGGTCTAGCGCGAAAGGGCACAGATACGCAGTATTTT.

CDR3 nucleotides: TGCGCCAGCAGCCAAGATTCAATTGGGCAGTGGGAGCAGTACGTC. Amino acid sequence: CASSQDSIGQWEQYV. The rearrangement joins TRBV4-3 to TRBJ2-7; D is ambiguous. The CDR3 is 15 residues long. Per germline, CDR1 LGHNA and CDR2 YSLEER. V lost 0 bases, J lost 7 bases, and 16 bases lay in between.

The genes are TRBV11-2 and TRBJ1-2, with D maybe TRBD1 (6 bases). V was trimmed by 4 bases and J by 3 bases, leaving 18 bases between them. Germline V gives CDR1 SGHAT, CDR2 FQNNGV. The CDR3 sequence is 16 residues long. Here the CDR3 DNA reads TGTGCCAGCAGCTCGATCCCGGGGGGGCTCGACTATGGCTACACCTTC. It encodes CASSSIPGGLDYGYTF.

Only a few counts were recorded for this clonotype. This sequence joins TRBV7-2 and TRBJ2-3, with D unresolved. CDR1 and CDR2 from the germline V gene are SGHTA and FQGNSA. The V end lost 5 bases, the J end lost 4 bases, and 13 bases lay between the germline ends. The CDR3 is 14 amino acids. Here the CDR3 DNA reads TGTGCCAGCAGCCTAAGGATGGCCGCAGATACGCAGTATTTT. Translated, it gives CASSLRMAADTQYF.